This T cell receptor (beta chain) was identified in a study of neoadjuvant nivolumab and ipilimumab in lung cancer. Remarks on this clone: The antigen is not known.

Profiling relied on immunoSEQ multiplex PCR, and the TCRdb table lists in-frame clones only, not all of them. This sample has several thousand clones, with around 82% found just once. Study results and caveats: Resected tumors had greater TCR richness and clonality than uninvolved lung. Pathologic regression was not significantly tied to TCR clonality. Only two of four nivolumab-treated tumors gained richness and clonality by surgery. Pretherapy blood TCR richness correlated positively with resected tumor richness.

This CDR3 is built from 16 residues. V dropped 4 bases and J dropped 11; count of bases not matched to a gene: 15. Germline assignment: CDR1 SNHLY and CDR2 FYNNEI. The chain couples TRBV2 to TRBJ2-1, with 9 bases identical to TRBD1. The sequences come from tumor tissue, collected after neoadjuvant nivolumab, alone or with ipilimumab, at or shortly before surgery. This TCR was sampled from an adult with non-small cell lung cancer. The CDR3 loop reads CASSVPWTGVTPQQFF. CDR3 nucleotides: TGTGCCAGCAGTGTCCCCTGGACAGGGGTGACCCCACAGCAGTTCTTC.